The present T cell receptor (beta chain) was sequenced within a study of shared clonotypes between healthy human individuals. Study-wide results and caveats: Several donors shared approximately 5% of their naive CD4 clonotypes. Relative to clonotypes present in all four donors, those not shared had lower generation probabilities. Estimated clonotype richness was generally higher in naive than memory subsets.

V shed 4 bases and J 1 base; nucleotides not matched to a gene: 6. The CDR3 is 15 residues long. CDR1 and CDR2 (germline): KGHSH, LQKENI. With regard to this clone: Its antigen is still unknown.

The assay was immunoSEQ multiplex PCR, and TCRdb's table has in-frame clones only and misses some. The table shows roughly 2.2 million clones, with under 95% occurring only once. The rearrangement links TRBV18 to TRBJ1-2, with 7 bases matching TRBD1. The sequencing sample was made of naive CD4+ T cells from PBMCs. Documented subset: CD45RA+ positively selected. The TCR comes from a man aged 18-30 years in good health. Some clones in this sample may be carry-over from other donors' samples. Written as DNA, the CDR3 is TGTGCCAGCTCACTATCCGGGGACAGTAACTATGGCTACACCTTC. As protein: CASSLSGDSNYGYTF. Full variable domain (missing parts from reference TRBV18 and TRBJ1-2): NAGVMQNPRHLVRRRGQEARLRCSPMKGHSHVYWYRQLPEEGLKFMVYLQKENIIDESGMPKERFSAEFPKEGPSILRIQQVVRGDSAAYFCASSLSGDSNYGYTFGSGTRLTVV.